Sequencing of this T cell receptor beta chain was carried out in a study of CD8+CD57+ T cells in acquired aplastic anemia. Across the whole study: DNA per sorted CD4+ or CD8+ sample ranged 0.2 to 27.4 ug, averaging about 2.9 ug. Healthy donor CD4+ cell samples had a mean of roughly 10 million reads.

V lost 2 bases and J 10 bases, leaving 13 bases between the germline ends. The CDR3 is 14 residues long. Germline V gives CDR1 SGHRS, CDR2 YFSETQ. Study results and limitations: Shared by patients and controls, 25 to 30 CD8+ CDR3s were abundant in patients. Simpson's diversity of CD8+ cells was not significantly different in patients compared with controls.

The template used for profiling TCR beta VDJ and CDR3 was genomic DNA. MiXCR, applied by TCRdb to the reads, yields one record per CDR3 protein. The sample contains approximately 32,000 distinct CDR3 sequences, 65% to 80% of which appear only once. Note on this clonotype: Its target is unknown.

This TCR came from a human donor in good health, serving as a control. The chain carries TRBV5-1 and TRBJ1-6, with no clear D. Sequences were obtained from sorted CD4+, CD8+, or CD8+CD57+ T cells (not recorded which) from PBMCs. The CDR3 bases are TGCGCCAGCAGCTTCAACGGGGTAGAGTCACCCCTCCACTTT. It is translated as CASSFNGVESPLHF.